The clone carrying this T cell receptor (beta chain) was counted between two and nine times. Construction of the TCRbeta library involved unique molecular identifiers. TCRdb re-derived calls from the PCR reads in MiXCR, one entry per CDR3 protein. The top ten clones hold about 28% of a sample with about a million distinct CDR3 sequences, about 29% of them seen once. This sample is part of a study of T-cell reconstitution after alpha-beta-depleted transplantation in children. V dropped 6 bases and J dropped 2; count of bases not matched to a gene: 9. The germline V gene encodes CDR1 SGHKS and CDR2 YYEKEE (reference sequence). The CDR3 has 15 amino acids.

The TCR originated in a boy in the first two years of life who had a stem cell transplant for SCID, so the T cells may come from the graft donor. The chain links TRBV5-5 to TRBJ2-7, with 9 bases matching TRBD2. Source: PBMCs, mostly from graft donor cells, taken 360 days after TCRalphabeta/CD19-depleted stem cell transplant. CDR3 amino acids: CASNYLAGSAYEQYF. The CDR3, as DNA: TGTGCCAGCAACTACCTAGCGGGAAGTGCCTACGAGCAGTACTTC.